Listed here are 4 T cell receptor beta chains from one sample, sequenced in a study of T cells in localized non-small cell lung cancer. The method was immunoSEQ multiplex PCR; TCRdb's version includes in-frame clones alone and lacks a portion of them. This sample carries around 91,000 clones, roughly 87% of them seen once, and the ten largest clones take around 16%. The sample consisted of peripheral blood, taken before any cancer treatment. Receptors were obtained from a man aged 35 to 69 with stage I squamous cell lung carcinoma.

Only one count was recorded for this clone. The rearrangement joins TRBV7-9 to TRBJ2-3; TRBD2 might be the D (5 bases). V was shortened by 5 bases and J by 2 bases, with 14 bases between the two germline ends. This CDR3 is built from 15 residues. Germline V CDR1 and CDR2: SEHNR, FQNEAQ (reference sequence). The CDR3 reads CASSTGVVHTDTQYF. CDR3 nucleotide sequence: TGTGCCAGCAGCACCGGGGTGGTGCACACAGATACGCAGTATTTT. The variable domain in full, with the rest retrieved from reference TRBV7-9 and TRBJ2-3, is DTGVSQNPRHKITKRGQNVTFRCDPISEHNRLYWYRQTLGQGPEFLTYFQNEAQLEKSRLLSDRFSAERPKGSFSTLEIQRTEQGDSAMYLCASSTGVVHTDTQYFGPGTRLTVL.

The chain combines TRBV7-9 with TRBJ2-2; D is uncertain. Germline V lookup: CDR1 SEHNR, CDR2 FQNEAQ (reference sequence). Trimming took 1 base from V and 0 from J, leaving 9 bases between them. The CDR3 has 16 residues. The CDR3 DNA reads TGTGCCAGCAGCTTAGGGAGCCTCGCGAACACCGGGGAGCTGTTTTTT. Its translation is CASSLGSLANTGELFF.

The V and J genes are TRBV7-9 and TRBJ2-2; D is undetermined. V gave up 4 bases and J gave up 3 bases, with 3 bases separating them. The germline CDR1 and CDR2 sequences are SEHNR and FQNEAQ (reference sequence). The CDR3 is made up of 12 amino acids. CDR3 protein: CASSSYTGELFF. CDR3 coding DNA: TGTGCCAGCAGCTCGTACACCGGGGAGCTGTTTTTT.

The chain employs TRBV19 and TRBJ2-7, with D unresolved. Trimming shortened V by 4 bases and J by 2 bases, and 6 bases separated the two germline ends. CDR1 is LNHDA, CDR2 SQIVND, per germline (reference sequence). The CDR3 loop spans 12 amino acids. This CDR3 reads CASSTRPYEQYF. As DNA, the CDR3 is TGTGCCAGTAGTACACGCCCCTACGAGCAGTACTTC.